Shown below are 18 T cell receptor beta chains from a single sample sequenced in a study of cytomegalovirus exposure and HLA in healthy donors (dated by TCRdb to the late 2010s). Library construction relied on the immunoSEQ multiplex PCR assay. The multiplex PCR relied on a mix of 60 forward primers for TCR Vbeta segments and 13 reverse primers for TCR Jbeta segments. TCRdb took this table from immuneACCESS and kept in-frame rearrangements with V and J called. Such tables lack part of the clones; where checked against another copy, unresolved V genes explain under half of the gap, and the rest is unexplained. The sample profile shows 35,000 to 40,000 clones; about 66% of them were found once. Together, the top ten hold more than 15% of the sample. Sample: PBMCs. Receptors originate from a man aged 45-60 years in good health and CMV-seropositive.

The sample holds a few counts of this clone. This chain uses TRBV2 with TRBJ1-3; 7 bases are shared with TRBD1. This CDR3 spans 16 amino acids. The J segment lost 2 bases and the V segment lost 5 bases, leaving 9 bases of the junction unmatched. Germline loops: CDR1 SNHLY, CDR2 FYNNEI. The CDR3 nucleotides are TGTGCCAGCAGTAAAGAATTTACAGGGGCTGGAAACACCATATATTTT. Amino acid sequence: CASSKEFTGAGNTIYF.

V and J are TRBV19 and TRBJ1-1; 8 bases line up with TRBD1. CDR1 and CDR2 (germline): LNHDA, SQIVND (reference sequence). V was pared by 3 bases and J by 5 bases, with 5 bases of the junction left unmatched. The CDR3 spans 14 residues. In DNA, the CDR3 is TGTGCCAGTAGTATCGAACAGGGGGTTACTGAAGCTTTCTTT. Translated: CASSIEQGVTEAFF. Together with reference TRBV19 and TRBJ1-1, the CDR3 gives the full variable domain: DGGITQSPKYLFRKEGQNVTLSCEQNLNHDAMYWYRQDPGQGLRLIYYSQIVNDFQKGDIAEGYSVSREKKESFPLTVTSAQKNPTAFYLCASSIEQGVTEAFFGQGTRLTVV.

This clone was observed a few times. The CDR3 nucleotides read TGCGCCAGCAAGGGCAGGGTTAGCTCCTACGAGCAGTACTTC. This translates into CASKGRVSSYEQYF. The chain links TRBV5-1 to TRBJ2-7; TRBD1 is a possible D gene (5 bases). Germline V CDR1 and CDR2: SGHRS, YFSETQ. The CDR3 has 14 residues. The V and J ends lost 6 bases and 0 bases respectively, with 13 bases between them.

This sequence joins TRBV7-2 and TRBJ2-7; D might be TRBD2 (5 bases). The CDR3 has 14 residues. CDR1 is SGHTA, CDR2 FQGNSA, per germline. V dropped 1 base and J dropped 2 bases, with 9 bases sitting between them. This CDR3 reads CASSLEREPYEQYF. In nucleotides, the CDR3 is TGTGCCAGCAGCTTAGAGAGGGAACCCTACGAGCAGTACTTC.

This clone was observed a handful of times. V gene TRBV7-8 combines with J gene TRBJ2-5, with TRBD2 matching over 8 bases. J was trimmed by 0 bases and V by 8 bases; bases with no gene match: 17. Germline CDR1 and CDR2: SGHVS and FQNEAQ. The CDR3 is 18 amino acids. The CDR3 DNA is TGTGCCAGCTCGACCCGAGGAGCGGGGGCAACATACCAAGAGACCCAGTACTTC. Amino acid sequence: CASSTRGAGATYQETQYF.

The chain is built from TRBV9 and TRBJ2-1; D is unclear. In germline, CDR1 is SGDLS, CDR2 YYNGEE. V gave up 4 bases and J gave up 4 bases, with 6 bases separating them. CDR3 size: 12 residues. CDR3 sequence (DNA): TGTGCCAGCAGCCCGTCGTACAATGAGCAGTTCTTC. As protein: CASSPSYNEQFF.

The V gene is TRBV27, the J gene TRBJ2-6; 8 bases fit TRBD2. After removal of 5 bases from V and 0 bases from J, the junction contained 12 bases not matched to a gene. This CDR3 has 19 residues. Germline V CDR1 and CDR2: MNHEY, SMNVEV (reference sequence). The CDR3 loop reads CASSPTRGDWGSGANVLTF. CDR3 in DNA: TGTGCCAGCAGTCCGACGCGGGGGGACTGGGGCTCTGGGGCCAACGTCCTGACTTTC.

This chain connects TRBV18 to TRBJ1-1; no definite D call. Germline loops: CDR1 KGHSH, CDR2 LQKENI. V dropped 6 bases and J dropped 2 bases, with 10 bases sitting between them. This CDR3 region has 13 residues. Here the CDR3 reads CASSRGGNTEAFF. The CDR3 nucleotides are TGTGCCAGCTCCCGGGGAGGTAACACTGAAGCTTTCTTT. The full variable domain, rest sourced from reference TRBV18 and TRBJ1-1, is NAGVMQNPRHLVRRRGQEARLRCSPMKGHSHVYWYRQLPEEGLKFMVYLQKENIIDESGMPKERFSAEFPKEGPSILRIQQVVRGDSAAYFCASSRGGNTEAFFGQGTRLTVV.

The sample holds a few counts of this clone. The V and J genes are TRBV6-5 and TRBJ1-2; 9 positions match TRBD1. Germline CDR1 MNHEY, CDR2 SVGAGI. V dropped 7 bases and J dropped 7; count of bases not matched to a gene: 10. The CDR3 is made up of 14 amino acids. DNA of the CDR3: TGTGCCAGCATTTCGGGGACAGGGTCTACTGGCTACACCTTC. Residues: CASISGTGSTGYTF.

This CDR3 is CASRRHRDDEQFF. For the CDR3, the DNA is TGTGCCAGCAGACGGCACAGGGACGATGAGCAGTTCTTC. The rearrangement joins TRBV6-5 to TRBJ2-1; D may be TRBD1 (6 bases). CDR3 length: 13 amino acids. Germline V CDR1 and CDR2: MNHEY, SVGAGI. V dropped 6 bases and J dropped 8 bases, with 14 bases sitting between them.

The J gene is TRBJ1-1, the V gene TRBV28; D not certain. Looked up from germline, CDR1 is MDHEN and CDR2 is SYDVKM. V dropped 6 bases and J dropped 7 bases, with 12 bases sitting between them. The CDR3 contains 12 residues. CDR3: CASSRGPIEAFF. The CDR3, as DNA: TGTGCCAGCAGCCGCGGCCCCATTGAAGCTTTCTTT.

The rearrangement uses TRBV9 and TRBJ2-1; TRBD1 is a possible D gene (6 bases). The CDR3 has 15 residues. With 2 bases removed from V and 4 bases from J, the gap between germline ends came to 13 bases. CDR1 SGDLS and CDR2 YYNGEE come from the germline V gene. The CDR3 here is CASSVLSQGYNEQFF. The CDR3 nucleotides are TGTGCCAGCAGCGTCCTGTCCCAGGGGTACAATGAGCAGTTCTTC.

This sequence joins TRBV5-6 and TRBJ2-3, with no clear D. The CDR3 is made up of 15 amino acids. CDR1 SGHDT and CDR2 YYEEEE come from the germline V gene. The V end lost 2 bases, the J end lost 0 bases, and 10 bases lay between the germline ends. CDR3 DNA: TGTGCCAGCAGCTTCTCAGGATTTAGCACAGATACGCAGTATTTT. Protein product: CASSFSGFSTDTQYF.

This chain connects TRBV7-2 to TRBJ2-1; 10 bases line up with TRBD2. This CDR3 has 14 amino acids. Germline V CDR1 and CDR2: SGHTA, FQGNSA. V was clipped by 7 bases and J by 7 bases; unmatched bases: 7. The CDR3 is CASTRLAGPNEQFF. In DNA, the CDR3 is TGTGCCAGCACCAGACTAGCGGGTCCAAATGAGCAGTTCTTC.

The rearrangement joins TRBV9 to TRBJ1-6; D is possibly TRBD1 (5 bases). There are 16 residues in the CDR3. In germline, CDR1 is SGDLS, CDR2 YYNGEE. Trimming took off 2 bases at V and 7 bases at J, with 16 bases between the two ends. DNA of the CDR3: TGTGCCAGCAGCGTCCGGGGGGAATCATTGAATTCACCCCTCCACTTT. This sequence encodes CASSVRGESLNSPLHF.

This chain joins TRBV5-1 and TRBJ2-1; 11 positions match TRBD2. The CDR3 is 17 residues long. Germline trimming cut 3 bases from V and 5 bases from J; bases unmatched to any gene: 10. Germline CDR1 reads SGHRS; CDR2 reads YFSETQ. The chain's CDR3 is CASSSQLAGGPHNEQFF. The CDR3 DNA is TGCGCCAGCAGCTCCCAATTAGCGGGGGGGCCCCACAATGAGCAGTTCTTC.

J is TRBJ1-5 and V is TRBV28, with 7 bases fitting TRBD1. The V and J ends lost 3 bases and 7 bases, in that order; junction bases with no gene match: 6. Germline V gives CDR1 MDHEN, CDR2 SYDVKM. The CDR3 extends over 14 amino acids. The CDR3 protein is CASSFQQGGQPQHF. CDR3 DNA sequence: TGTGCCAGCAGTTTCCAGCAGGGGGGACAGCCCCAGCATTTT.

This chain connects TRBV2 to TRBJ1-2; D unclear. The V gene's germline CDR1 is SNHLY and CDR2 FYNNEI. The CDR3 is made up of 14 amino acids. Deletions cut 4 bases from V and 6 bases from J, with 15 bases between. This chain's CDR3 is CASSGMGLLHGYTF. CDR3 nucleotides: TGTGCCAGCAGTGGAATGGGCCTACTTCATGGCTACACCTTC.